The present T cell receptor (beta chain) was sequenced within a study of blood T cell repertoires in COVID-19. Across the study: From the United States, Italy and Spain came samples of acute and convalescent COVID-19.

The ends were cut back, 4 bases at V and 8 bases at J, with 17 bases in the middle. Germline values: CDR1 SGHAT, CDR2 FQDESV (reference sequence). This CDR3 spans 14 amino acids. Sequencing used immunoSEQ multiplex PCR; TCRdb keeps in-frame clones, though not all of them. This table has 60,000 to 65,000 clones, approximately 85% appearing once. The source material was peripheral blood. The receptor was isolated from a man aged 45-60 years with active COVID-19. The gene calls are TRBV11-1 and TRBJ2-5, with TRBD1 as a possible D gene (5 bases). The CDR3 sequence: CASSSPRGPTTQYF. The DNA of the CDR3 is TGTGCCAGCAGCTCGCCTAGGGGCCCCACCACCCAGTACTTC.